The 29 T cell receptor beta chains presented below share a single source sample, sequenced in a study of OX40 agonist ivuxolimab in advanced cancers. Library prep was done by the immunoSEQ multiplex PCR assay. The immuneACCESS repertoire file appears here via TCRdb, limited to in-frame rearrangements. These files lack a portion of the clones; in checked studies, under half of the deficit traces to unresolved V genes, and the cause of the others is not known. This sample gives about 68,000 clones in total; around 84% of them show up just once. The biggest ten clones account for 1.5% to 2% of the sample. This specimen was CD4+ or CD8+ T cells sorted from blood, taken in a trial of the OX40 agonist ivuxolimab. These receptors originate from an adult with an advanced solid tumor such as melanoma, head and neck, liver or kidney cancer.

This chain connects TRBV7-9 to TRBJ2-1; a possible D gene is TRBD2 (6 bases). Germline V gene sequence: CDR1 SEHNR, CDR2 FQNEAQ (reference sequence). The CDR3 has 18 residues. V was shortened by 5 bases and J by 2 bases, with 22 bases between the two germline ends. The CDR3 region is CASSPSSSRLAPYNEQFF. For the CDR3, the DNA is TGTGCCAGCAGCCCTTCCTCCTCGCGTCTAGCGCCCTACAATGAGCAGTTCTTC.

This chain uses TRBV5-6 with TRBJ1-2, with a tentative D call TRBD1 (5 bases). The CDR3 has 13 residues. Per the germline V gene, CDR1 is SGHDT and CDR2 is YYEEEE. Trimming removed 5 bases from V and 8 bases from J, with 16 bases in between. DNA of the CDR3: TGTGCCAGCAGTCCAGGTTCCACAGGCGGCTACACCTTC. Protein: CASSPGSTGGYTF.

The rearrangement links TRBV27 to TRBJ1-2; 7 nucleotides match TRBD1. V lost 3 bases, J lost 7 bases, and 11 bases stayed unmatched. This CDR3 contains 15 residues. Germline CDR1 MNHEY, CDR2 SMNVEV (reference sequence). In DNA form, the CDR3 reads TGTGCCAGCAGTTTGATTCGGGACAGATTTCTTGGCTACACCTTC. Translation gives CASSLIRDRFLGYTF.

V usage is TRBV7-2 and J usage is TRBJ1-5; D gene uncertain. V was clipped by 5 bases and J by 10 bases, with 12 bases between them. The CDR3 totals 12 residues. CDR1 is SGHTA, CDR2 FQGNSA, per germline. The CDR3 spells CASSLPIGPQHF. CDR3 coding DNA: TGTGCCAGCAGCCTTCCGATCGGCCCCCAGCATTTT.

The V call is TRBV28, the J call TRBJ2-1; 8 bases are shared with TRBD2. This CDR3 has 19 amino acids. The germline V gene encodes CDR1 MDHEN and CDR2 SYDVKM. Losses at the gene ends were 6 bases for V and 2 bases for J; bases not matched to a gene: 18. This CDR3 reads CASSPFDTITSGTYNEQFF. CDR3 nucleotides: TGTGCCAGCAGCCCCTTTGATACGATTACTAGCGGTACCTACAATGAGCAGTTCTTC. Looking up the rest from reference TRBV28 and TRBJ2-1 gives the full variable domain: DVKVTQSSRYLVKRTGEKVFLECVQDMDHENMFWYRQDPGLGLRLIYFSYDVKMKEKGDIPEGYSVSREKKERFSLILESASTNQTSMYLCASSPFDTITSGTYNEQFFGPGTRLTVL.

This chain links TRBV9 with TRBJ1-5, with D possibly being TRBD1 (5 bases). V dropped 0 bases and J dropped 9 bases, with 7 bases sitting between them. The CDR3 consists of 12 residues. Germline V gene lookup returns CDR1 SGDLS and CDR2 YYNGEE. For the CDR3, the DNA is TGTGCCAGCAGCGTAGTCGGGGGGCCCCAGCATTTT. It translates to CASSVVGGPQHF. Together with reference TRBV9 and TRBJ1-5, the CDR3 gives the full variable domain: DSGVTQTPKHLITATGQRVTLRCSPRSGDLSVYWYQQSLDQGLQFLIQYYNGEERAKGNILERFSAQQFPDLHSELNLSSLELGDSALYFCASSVVGGPQHFGDGTRLSIL.

This chain connects TRBV19 to TRBJ1-5, with no clear D. The CDR3 has 12 residues. The V end lost 1 base, the J end lost 5 bases, and 3 bases lay between the germline ends. The germline CDR1 and CDR2 sequences are LNHDA and SQIVND (reference sequence). The CDR3 loop reads CASSIADQPQHF. CDR3 in DNA: TGTGCCAGTAGTATAGCGGATCAGCCCCAGCATTTT.

V is TRBV19 and J is TRBJ2-7; TRBD1 aligns across 10 bases. Germline-derived CDR1 and CDR2 are LNHDA and SQIVND (reference sequence). The CDR3 is 13 amino acids. Losses at the gene ends were 4 bases for V and 3 bases for J; bases not matched to a gene: 0. CDR3 sequence (DNA): TGTGCCAGTAGTAGGGACAGGGGCTACGAGCAGTACTTC. This sequence encodes CASSRDRGYEQYF.

J is TRBJ1-2 and V is TRBV5-1; 7 bases map to TRBD1. The germline CDR1 and CDR2 sequences are SGHRS and YFSETQ. The trim removed 4 bases at V and 2 bases at J, leaving 5 bases unmatched. The CDR3 has 14 residues. CDR3 sequence: CASSPGGQNYGYTF. In nucleotides, the CDR3 is TGCGCCAGCAGCCCGGGGGGACAGAACTATGGCTACACCTTC.

V gene TRBV15 combines with J gene TRBJ2-5; no firm D call. CDR1 is LNHNV and CDR2 is YYDKDF in the germline V gene (reference sequence). This CDR3 is built from 12 residues. Trimming cost V 4 bases and J 4 bases, with 7 bases left between them. CDR3 sequence: CATSTHGETQYF. The CDR3 coding sequence is TGTGCCACCAGCACACACGGAGAGACCCAGTACTTC.

The chain has TRBV28 and TRBJ2-7; 9 bases agree with TRBD1. This CDR3 comprises 16 residues. Germline trimming cut 5 bases from V and 7 bases from J; bases unmatched to any gene: 15. Looked up from germline, CDR1 is MDHEN and CDR2 is SYDVKM. CDR3 sequence (DNA): TGTGCCAGCAGTCCCAATACAGGGGGCGCGGTATTAGAGCAGTACTTC. Its protein is CASSPNTGGAVLEQYF. Looking up the rest from reference TRBV28 and TRBJ2-7 gives the full variable domain: DVKVTQSSRYLVKRTGEKVFLECVQDMDHENMFWYRQDPGLGLRLIYFSYDVKMKEKGDIPEGYSVSREKKERFSLILESASTNQTSMYLCASSPNTGGAVLEQYFGPGTRLTVT.

This clone was seen just once. The chain carries TRBV5-1 and TRBJ2-5; D remains unclear. CDR1 is SGHRS, CDR2 YFSETQ, per germline. Trimming left V 2 bases short and J 2 bases short, with 13 bases between. This CDR3 region has 15 residues. CDR3 nucleotide sequence: TGCGCCAGCAGCTTAGGGATCCAAGGGCAAGAGACCCAGTACTTC. Translation gives CASSLGIQGQETQYF.

This chain links TRBV19 with TRBJ1-1; D gene unclear. The CDR3 runs to 13 residues. The ends were cut back, 2 bases at V and 10 bases at J, with 14 bases in the middle. The germline gives CDR1 LNHDA, CDR2 SQIVND (reference sequence). This CDR3 reads CASSIRSRSGAFF. The CDR3, as DNA: TGTGCCAGTAGTATAAGGAGCCGATCGGGAGCTTTCTTT.

The J gene is TRBJ2-3, the V gene TRBV6-1, with D uncertain. The V gene lost 6 bases and the J gene lost 0 bases, with 10 bases spanning the gap. Germline loops: CDR1 MNHNS, CDR2 SASEGT. This CDR3 spans 14 amino acids. In DNA, the CDR3 is TGTGCCAGCAGGGAAAGGGCTAGCACAGATACGCAGTATTTT. Translated: CASRERASTDTQYF.

The CDR3 region is CASRSPSSYEQYF. The CDR3 nucleotides read TGTGCCAGTAGATCTCCTAGCTCCTACGAGCAGTACTTC. V and J are TRBV19 and TRBJ2-7; D gene uncertain. The germline V gene has CDR1 LNHDA and CDR2 SQIVND (reference sequence). The CDR3 length is 13 residues. V gave up 6 bases and J gave up 0 bases, with 9 bases separating them.

The CDR3 region has the DNA TGTGCCAGCAGCTCACGAAGGGCAGACCTAGGAAACACCATATATTTT. Its translation: CASSSRRADLGNTIYF. The rearrangement joins TRBV7-2 to TRBJ1-3; D is unresolved. V lost 4 bases and J 4 bases, leaving 17 bases between the germline ends. The CDR3 is 16 residues long. In germline, CDR1 is SGHTA, CDR2 FQGNSA.

This rearrangement joins TRBV11-2 to TRBJ2-5; no clear D. Germline CDR1 is SGHAT and CDR2 is FQNNGV. Trimming pared 1 base from V and 3 bases from J, leaving 6 bases between. This CDR3 has 13 residues. The CDR3: CASSLGWEETQYF. CDR3 in DNA: TGTGCCAGCAGCTTAGGTTGGGAAGAGACCCAGTACTTC.

Only a few counts were recorded for this clone. The chain couples TRBV10-3 to TRBJ2-1, with TRBD2 matching over 9 bases. The germline CDR1 and CDR2 sequences are ENHRY and SYGVKD. The V gene end was trimmed by 6 bases and the J gene end by 1 base; junction bases not matched to a gene: 1. The CDR3 is 14 amino acids. The CDR3 coding sequence is TGTGCCATCAGGACTAGCGGTTCCTACAATGAGCAGTTCTTC. As protein: CAIRTSGSYNEQFF.

The rearrangement uses TRBV28 and TRBJ2-7, with a possible D match to TRBD2 (6 bases). The CDR3 is made up of 12 amino acids. CDR1 is MDHEN and CDR2 is SYDVKM in the germline V gene. The CDR3 sequence: CVSEGGGYEQYF. Written as DNA, the CDR3 is TGTGTCTCGGAGGGAGGTGGCTACGAGCAGTACTTC.

This chain's CDR3 is CASQDSNQPQHF. Here the CDR3 DNA reads TGTGCCAGTCAGGATAGCAATCAGCCCCAGCATTTT. V and J are TRBV19 and TRBJ1-5; D is uncertain. V lost 8 bases to trimming and J lost 0 bases, with 5 bases between them. The CDR3 runs 12 residues. In germline, CDR1 is LNHDA, CDR2 SQIVND (reference sequence).

The chain recombines TRBV6-5 with TRBJ1-2; 9 bases map to TRBD1. In germline, CDR1 is MNHEY, CDR2 SVGAGI. This CDR3 comprises 16 residues. J was trimmed by 4 bases and V by 2 bases; bases with no gene match: 8. CDR3 coding DNA: TGTGCCAGCAGTTACCCAAGGACAGGGGTATTCTATGGCTACACCTTC. Protein sequence: CASSYPRTGVFYGYTF.

The chain links TRBV4-1 to TRBJ2-3; the match to TRBD2 covers 9 bases. The germline CDR1 and CDR2 sequences are MGHRA and YSYEKL. The CDR3 sequence is 17 residues long. Trimming took 7 bases from V and 0 from J; bases not matched to a gene: 11. CDR3 region: CASNSVGLATSTDTQYF. The CDR3 DNA follows: TGCGCCAGCAACAGTGTAGGACTAGCGACTAGCACAGATACGCAGTATTTT.

The genes are TRBV21-1 and TRBJ2-4; the listed D gene, TRBD2, was not tested against the DNA. TRBV21-1 counts as a pseudogene. The CDR3 has 15 residues. CDR3 DNA: TGTGCCAGCAGTAGCGGGAGTCTTGCCAAAAACATTCAGTACTTC. It yields the protein CASSSGSLAKNIQYF.

In this sample, this clone turned up once. The V gene is TRBV6-6, the J gene TRBJ1-5; 8 bases line up with TRBD1. Germline V gene sequence: CDR1 MNHNY, CDR2 SVGAGI (reference sequence). CDR3 size: 13 residues. The trim removed 7 bases at V and 7 bases at J, leaving 6 bases unmatched. The CDR3 DNA reads as TGTGCCAGCAAATTCGGACAGGGACAGCCCCAGCATTTT. This codes for CASKFGQGQPQHF.

The chain employs TRBV6-5 and TRBJ2-3; 8 bases agree with TRBD2. CDR3 length: 14 residues. Germline CDR1 reads MNHEY; CDR2 reads SVGAGI. The V and J ends lost 8 bases and 1 base, in that order; junction bases with no gene match: 5. CDR3 bases: TGTGCCAGCCGGATGACTAGCGGCACAGATACGCAGTATTTT. It is translated as CASRMTSGTDTQYF.

The DNA of the CDR3 is TGTGCCAGCAGCTTGGCCTTCTCGGCGGGGGGCGAGTACGAGCAGTACTTC. Translated, it gives CASSLAFSAGGEYEQYF. The chain is built from TRBV5-4 and TRBJ2-7; TRBD2 matches at 8 bases. Germline V lookup: CDR1 SGHNT, CDR2 YYREEE (reference sequence). This CDR3 is built from 17 residues. V lost 0 bases, J lost 4 bases, and 12 bases stayed unmatched.

The rearrangement joins TRBV4-1 to TRBJ2-7; a possible D gene is TRBD1 (6 bases). Germline V lookup: CDR1 MGHRA, CDR2 YSYEKL. The CDR3 covers 16 residues. Trimming pared 4 bases from V and 1 base from J, leaving 17 bases between. CDR3 sequence (DNA): TGCGCCAGCAGCCGATCCCCCGGGACACGGTCCTACGAGCAGTACTTC. Protein sequence: CASSRSPGTRSYEQYF.

The chain links TRBV5-1 to TRBJ2-5; D is perhaps TRBD1 or TRBD2 (5 bases each). The CDR3 contains 15 residues. Germline-derived CDR1 and CDR2 are SGHRS and YFSETQ. The V end lost 5 bases, the J end lost 3 bases, and 17 bases lay between the germline ends. CDR3 DNA: TGCGCCAGCAGTCTGGGGACGGGGCGGGAAGAGACCCAGTACTTC. It specifies CASSLGTGREETQYF.

With respect to this clone: The same CDR3 also results from other DNA sequences found in this sample. This rearrangement joins TRBV7-9 to TRBJ2-5; TRBD1 matches 9 bases. The CDR3 consists of 15 residues. V was pared by 5 bases and J by 5 bases, with 9 bases of the junction left unmatched. Looked up from germline, CDR1 is SEHNR and CDR2 is FQNEAQ (reference sequence). The CDR3 bases are TGTGCCAGCAGCCTTGGGACAGGGCTAGGGGAGACCCAGTACTTC. It specifies CASSLGTGLGETQYF.